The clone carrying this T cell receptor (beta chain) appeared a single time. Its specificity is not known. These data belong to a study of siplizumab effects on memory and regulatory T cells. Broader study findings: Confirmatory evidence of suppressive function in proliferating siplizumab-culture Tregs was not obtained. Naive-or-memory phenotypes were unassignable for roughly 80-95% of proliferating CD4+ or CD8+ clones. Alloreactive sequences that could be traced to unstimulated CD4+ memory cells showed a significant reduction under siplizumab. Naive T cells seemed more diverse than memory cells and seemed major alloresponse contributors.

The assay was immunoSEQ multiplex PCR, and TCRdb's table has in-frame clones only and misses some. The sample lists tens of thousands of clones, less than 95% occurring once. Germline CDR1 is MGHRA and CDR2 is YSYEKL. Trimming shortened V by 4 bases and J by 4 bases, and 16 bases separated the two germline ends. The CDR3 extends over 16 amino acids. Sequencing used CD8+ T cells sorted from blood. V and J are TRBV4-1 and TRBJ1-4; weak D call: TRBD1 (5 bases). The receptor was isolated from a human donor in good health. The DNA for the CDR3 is TGCGCCAGCAGCCCAGGAGTGGGGGGTCTTAATGAAAAACTGTTTTTT. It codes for CASSPGVGGLNEKLFF.